This T cell receptor beta chain stems from a study of blood T cell repertoires in COVID-19. Assay: immunoSEQ multiplex PCR; the TCRdb copy retains only in-frame clones and omits some. The sample includes around 190,000 clones, roughly four fifths of them seen just once. Germline CDR1 reads SGHTA; CDR2 reads FQGNSA. V lost 5 bases to trimming and J lost 4 bases, with 12 bases between them. CDR3 size: 14 residues. Researchers sorted participants into cohorts using their self-reported clinical history. Either two negative PCRs, clearance, or symptom resolution qualified Cohort 3 donors as recovered. V and J are TRBV7-2 and TRBJ1-3; TRBD1 is a possible D gene (5 bases). This TCR came from a middle-aged man who had recovered from COVID-19. Sequenced material: PBMCs or T cells enriched from blood (not recorded which). CDR3 nucleotide sequence: TGTGCCAGCAGCCTAGGGGCCAGCGGAAACACCATATATTTT. Translation: CASSLGASGNTIYF.